These 2 T cell receptor beta chains were sequenced from one sample in a study of response to subunit inactivated influenza vaccine. TCRdb redid the calling of the RT-PCR reads with MiXCR, one entry per CDR3 protein. The sample records roughly 500,000 distinct CDR3 sequences, 16% being singletons. This material consisted of CD4+ T cells sorted from PBMCs, taken less than 25 months after vaccination. These TCRs come from a man aged 45 to 75 who received an inactivated influenza vaccine.

This clonotype occurred many times. The V and J genes are TRBV4-3 and TRBJ1-4; weak D call: TRBD1 (6 bases). The CDR3 consists of 17 residues. Between the trimmed V and J ends, which lost 0 bases and 5 bases, there was a span of 16 bases. The germline CDR1 and CDR2 sequences are LGHNA and YSLEER. The CDR3 spells CASSQDLRGTRNEKLFF. Here the CDR3 DNA reads TGCGCCAGCAGCCAAGATTTGAGGGGGACGAGAAATGAAAAACTGTTTTTT.

This clonotype was counted at least ten times. The chain carries TRBV29-1 and TRBJ2-1; D is possibly TRBD2 (6 bases). The CDR3 is 16 residues long. V was cut by 6 bases and J by 0 bases, with 18 bases left in between. Germline V gene sequence: CDR1 SQVTM, CDR2 ANQGSEA. This CDR3 is CSVPAGGLSSYNEQFF. In DNA, the CDR3 is TGCAGCGTCCCCGCCGGAGGGTTGAGCTCCTACAATGAGCAGTTCTTC.